The T cell receptor beta chain described here comes from a study of blood T cell repertoires in COVID-19. This study enrolled people aged roughly 18 to 100 from about two dozen US geographic areas. Sequencing was performed with immunoSEQ multiplex PCR; in TCRdb, only in-frame clones are kept and a portion is missing. The table lists around 270,000 clones, 80% to 90% of them singletons, with approximately 4.2% in the top ten. The clonotype originates from a woman in her 30s who had recovered from COVID-19. Sequencing was performed on PBMCs or T cells enriched from blood (not recorded which).

The CDR3 region is CASSLASGRSSYNEQFF. Here the CDR3 DNA reads TGTGCCAGCAGCTTAGCTAGCGGGAGGAGCTCCTACAATGAGCAGTTCTTC. The gene calls are TRBV7-2 and TRBJ2-1, with TRBD2 matching 10 bases. Looked up from germline, CDR1 is SGHTA and CDR2 is FQGNSA. Trimming took 0 bases from V and 0 from J; bases not matched to a gene: 2. The CDR3 is 17 residues long.